These 21 T cell receptor beta chains share one sample of origin, sequenced in a study of early T cells in non-severe SARS-CoV-2 infection. TCRdb independently ran MiXCR on the 5' RACE reads; one entry per CDR3 protein. The repertoire has some 50,000 distinct CDR3 sequences, under 11% of them found once; the top ten carry around 4.3%. The material sequenced was whole blood. The receptors shown here come from an adult who was a healthcare worker with PCR-confirmed SARS-CoV-2 infection or an uninfected control (not recorded which).

This clonotype was detected many times. The chain uses TRBV5-1 and TRBJ2-6; TRBD1 might be the D (6 bases). The V end was cut by 0 bases, the J end by 3 bases, with 13 bases between. The CDR3 has 17 residues. Germline loops: CDR1 SGHRS, CDR2 YFSETQ. CDR3 sequence (DNA): TGCGCCAGCAGCTTGGGGCCACAGGGCATTGGGGCCAACGTCCTGACTTTC. This gives the protein CASSLGPQGIGANVLTF.

At least ten counts were recorded for this clonotype. Compared with germline, one end of the junction differs, possibly owing to a read error. J is TRBJ2-7 and V is TRBV7-7; the match to TRBD2 covers 10 bases. This CDR3 is built from 15 residues. Germline CDR1 is SSHAT and CDR2 is FNYEAQ (reference sequence). The CDR3 region is CASSLASGSSYEQYF. The CDR3 DNA sequence: TGTGCTAGCAGCTTAGCTAGCGGGAGCTCCTACGAGCAGTACTTC.

This clonotype was detected a few times. V is TRBV7-8 and J is TRBJ2-3; D ambiguous. There are 13 residues in the CDR3. Germline CDR1 is SGHVS and CDR2 is FQNEAQ. Trimming pared 3 bases from V and 4 bases from J, leaving 8 bases between. The CDR3 DNA is TGTGCCAGCAGCTTTGGTTTTGCAGATACGCAGTATTTT. Translating it yields CASSFGFADTQYF.

The sample holds a few counts of this clonotype. This chain links TRBV11-3 with TRBJ1-1; perhaps TRBD1 as D (5 bases). The CDR3 totals 16 residues. Germline CDR1 SGHNT, CDR2 YENEEA. Trimming took off 5 bases at V and 1 base at J, with 17 bases between the two ends. The CDR3 DNA sequence: TGTGCCAGCAGCCGAGGCCAAGGGGAGCCGAACACTGAAGCTTTCTTT. Translation: CASSRGQGEPNTEAFF.

This clonotype was seen at least ten times. J is TRBJ2-3 and V is TRBV10-2; D unclear. Germline loops: CDR1 WSHSY, CDR2 SAAADI. The CDR3 spans 15 residues. V was clipped by 5 bases and J by 4 bases, with 16 bases between them. CDR3 nucleotide sequence: TGCGCCAGCAGTAAGGACCACAATGGGGCAGATACGCAGTATTTT. It translates to CASSKDHNGADTQYF.

This clonotype was seen ten or more times. The chain employs TRBV5-8 and TRBJ2-1; D is unresolved. V was shortened by 0 bases and J by 9 bases, with 10 bases between the two germline ends. The CDR3 consists of 13 residues. The germline V gene encodes CDR1 SGHTS and CDR2 YDEGEE. CDR3 region: CASSLERAGEQFF. The CDR3 DNA follows: TGTGCCAGCAGCTTGGAAAGGGCCGGTGAGCAGTTCTTC.

This sequence joins TRBV20-1 and TRBJ2-1; 9 nucleotides align to TRBD2. The CDR3 consists of 16 residues. Germline loops: CDR1 DFQATT, CDR2 SNEGSKA (reference sequence). V lost 5 bases to trimming and J lost 3 bases; unmatched junction nucleotides: 11. Here the CDR3 reads CSAHHASGEFYNEQFF. Here the CDR3 DNA reads TGCAGTGCTCATCACGCTAGCGGGGAGTTCTACAATGAGCAGTTCTTC.

This rearrangement joins TRBV5-1 to TRBJ2-3; either TRBD1 or TRBD2 may supply D (7 bases each). Germline CDR1 SGHRS, CDR2 YFSETQ. The CDR3 spans 14 residues. Trimming pared 4 bases from V and 5 bases from J, leaving 14 bases between. Here the CDR3 reads CASSQPGGEDTQYF. For the CDR3, the DNA is TGCGCCAGCAGCCAGCCAGGGGGGGAAGATACGCAGTATTTT.

The CDR3 is CSVPQGLTQYF. In DNA form, the CDR3 reads TGCAGCGTTCCCCAGGGCCTGACCCAGTACTTC. This rearrangement joins TRBV29-1 to TRBJ2-5; a possible D gene is TRBD1 (5 bases). Germline CDR1 reads SQVTM; CDR2 reads ANQGSEA. The CDR3 has 11 amino acids. The V end was cut by 5 bases, the J end by 7 bases, with 11 bases between.

The rearrangement links TRBV6-5 to TRBJ1-2, with D unclear. V dropped 6 bases and J dropped 6 bases, with 17 bases sitting between them. CDR1 is MNHEY and CDR2 is SVGAGI in the germline V gene. There are 14 residues in the CDR3. The CDR3 sequence is CASRGSQGNNGYTF. CDR3 sequence (DNA): TGTGCCAGCAGAGGTAGTCAAGGGAACAATGGCTACACCTTC.

This clonotype was counted between two and nine times. CDR3 coding DNA: TGTGCCAGCAGTTTTAATAGGGGCGAGCAGTACTTC. This sequence encodes CASSFNRGEQYF. The chain couples TRBV27 to TRBJ2-7, with a possible D match to TRBD1 (5 bases). V lost 3 bases to trimming and J lost 6 bases, with 9 bases between them. CDR3 length: 12 amino acids. Looked up from germline, CDR1 is MNHEY and CDR2 is SMNVEV (reference sequence).

This rearrangement joins TRBV5-1 to TRBJ1-2, with TRBD1 matching 7 bases. V trimming: 3 bases; J trimming: 5 bases; junction bases outside the gene matches: 13. This CDR3 is built from 16 residues. Germline assignment: CDR1 SGHRS and CDR2 YFSETQ. The chain's CDR3 is CASSSSPSTGAYGYTF. The CDR3 nucleotides read TGCGCCAGCAGCTCATCCCCGAGCACAGGGGCTTATGGCTACACCTTC.

This clonotype was found many times. The chain recombines TRBV14 with TRBJ1-6, with D possibly being TRBD1 (5 bases). Germline V gene sequence: CDR1 SGHDN, CDR2 FVKESK. This CDR3 is built from 16 residues. Between the trimmed V and J ends, which lost 0 bases and 7 bases, there was a span of 13 bases. Here the CDR3 reads CASSQDPGRYNSPLHF. The CDR3 nucleotides are TGTGCCAGCAGCCAAGACCCGGGACGGTACAATTCACCCCTCCACTTT.

The rearrangement links TRBV29-1 to TRBJ2-7; 11 positions match TRBD2. Germline trimming cut 2 bases from V and 3 bases from J; bases unmatched to any gene: 9. The germline V gene encodes CDR1 SQVTM and CDR2 ANQGSEA. The CDR3 has 16 amino acids. CDR3 in amino acids: CSVELPGTSGDYEQYF. CDR3 in DNA: TGCAGCGTTGAACTACCTGGGACTAGCGGAGACTACGAGCAGTACTTC.

V gene TRBV6-2 or TRBV6-3 combines with J gene TRBJ2-3; perhaps TRBD2 as D (6 bases). V lost 3 bases and J 2 bases, leaving 18 bases between the germline ends. The CDR3 runs to 17 residues. The germline gives CDR1 MNHEY, CDR2 SVGEGT. CDR3 protein: CASSYYIHGRNTDTQYF. The DNA for the CDR3 is TGTGCCAGCAGTTATTATATTCACGGGAGAAACACAGATACGCAGTATTTT.

The sample holds many counts of this clonotype. This chain joins TRBV20-1 and TRBJ2-1; the D is unclear. V dropped 1 base and J dropped 0 bases, with 13 bases sitting between them. This CDR3 has 16 residues. Germline V gives CDR1 DFQATT, CDR2 SNEGSKA (reference sequence). CDR3 region: CSARVRTEYSYNEQFF. The DNA for the CDR3 is TGCAGTGCTAGAGTTCGGACGGAGTACTCCTACAATGAGCAGTTCTTC.

This clonotype was counted between two and nine times. The chain joins TRBV5-1 to TRBJ1-1, with D unclear. Deletions cut 0 bases from V and 4 bases from J, with 7 bases between. This CDR3 has 13 residues. CDR1 SGHRS and CDR2 YFSETQ come from the germline V gene. This CDR3 is CASSLGPGTEAFF. In nucleotides, the CDR3 is TGCGCCAGCAGCTTGGGCCCGGGCACTGAAGCTTTCTTT.

This clonotype showed up just a few times. This chain joins TRBV29-1 and TRBJ2-5, with a tentative D call TRBD1 (6 bases). The CDR3 runs to 16 residues. Germline loops: CDR1 SQVTM, CDR2 ANQGSEA. With 5 bases removed from V and 0 bases from J, the gap between germline ends came to 19 bases. CDR3 sequence reads: CSVKKPRTAYQETQYF. DNA for the CDR3: TGCAGCGTTAAAAAACCCCGGACAGCTTACCAAGAGACCCAGTACTTC.

This clonotype was seen many times. V gene TRBV5-1 combines with J gene TRBJ2-1, with D tentatively TRBD1 (5 bases). This CDR3 comprises 13 residues. The V end lost 0 bases, the J end lost 10 bases, and 11 bases lay between the germline ends. CDR1 is SGHRS and CDR2 is YFSETQ in the germline V gene. CDR3 DNA: TGCGCCAGCAGCTTGGAACCCCAGGGCGAGCAGTTCTTC. Translating it yields CASSLEPQGEQFF.

This clonotype has just a few counts. V gene TRBV7-9 combines with J gene TRBJ2-7, with 7 bases matching TRBD1. This CDR3 spans 17 amino acids. Germline-derived CDR1 and CDR2 are SEHNR and FQNEAQ (reference sequence). Trimming cost V 4 bases and J 3 bases; bases outside gene matches: 15. The CDR3 spells CASSSWDGTARFYEQYF. The CDR3 nucleotides are TGTGCCAGCAGCTCATGGGACGGGACAGCTCGATTCTACGAGCAGTACTTC.

Ten or more counts support this clonotype. The chain uses TRBV30 and TRBJ2-7, with 12 bases matching TRBD2. This CDR3 comprises 14 residues. Losses at the gene ends were 5 bases for V and 1 base for J; bases not matched to a gene: 3. Per germline, CDR1 GTSNPN and CDR2 SVGIG (reference sequence). CDR3 amino acids: CAWRTSGNSYEQYF. DNA of the CDR3: TGTGCCTGGCGGACTAGCGGGAATTCCTACGAGCAGTACTTC.